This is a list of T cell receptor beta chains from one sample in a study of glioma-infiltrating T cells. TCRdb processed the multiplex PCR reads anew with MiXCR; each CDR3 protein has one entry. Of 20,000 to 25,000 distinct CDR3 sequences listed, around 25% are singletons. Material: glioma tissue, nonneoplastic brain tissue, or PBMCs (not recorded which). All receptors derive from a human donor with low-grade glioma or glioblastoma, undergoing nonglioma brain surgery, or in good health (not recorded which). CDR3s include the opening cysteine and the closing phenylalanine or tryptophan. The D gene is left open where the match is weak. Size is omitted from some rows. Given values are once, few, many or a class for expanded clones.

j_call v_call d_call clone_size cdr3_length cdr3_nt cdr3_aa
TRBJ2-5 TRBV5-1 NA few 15 TGCGCCAGCAGCTTGACCGTCCTAACCCAAGAGACCCAGTACTTC CASSLTVLTQETQYF
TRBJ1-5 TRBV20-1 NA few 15 TGCAGTGCTAGAGATCGTGATACCTTTAATCAGCCCCAGCATTTT CSARDRDTFNQPQHF
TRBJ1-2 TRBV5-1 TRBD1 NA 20 TGCGCCCGCAGCCCCAACCGAGGGACAGGGAAGACCCTAGCTAACTATGGCTACACCTTC CARSPNRGTGKTLANYGYTF
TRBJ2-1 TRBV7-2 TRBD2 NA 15 TGTGCCAGCAGCTTAGATGGGACTAGCGTACGCGAGCAGTTCTTC CASSLDGTSVREQFF
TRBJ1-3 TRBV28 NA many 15 TGTGCCAGCAGTTCACCAGGAGGGGCTGGAAACACCATATATTTT CASSSPGGAGNTIYF
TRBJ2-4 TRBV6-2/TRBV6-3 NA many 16 TGTGCCAGCACTATGGGGGCCATCAAAGCCAAAAACATTCAGTACTTC CASTMGAIKAKNIQYF
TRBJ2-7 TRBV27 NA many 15 TGTGCCAGCAGTTTATCCTACAGGGCAGGCTACGAGCAGTACTTC CASSLSYRAGYEQYF
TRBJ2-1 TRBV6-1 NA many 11 TGTGCCAGCAGTGACCGGGACACCGAGTTCTTC CASSDRDTEFF
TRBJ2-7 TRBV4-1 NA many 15 TGCGCCAGCAGCCAAGATGCGGACACCGCCTACGAGCAGTACTTC CASSQDADTAYEQYF
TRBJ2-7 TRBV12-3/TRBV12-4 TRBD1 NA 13 TGTGCCAGCAGCTCCGGGACAGGGGAAAAGCAGTACTTC CASSSGTGEKQYF
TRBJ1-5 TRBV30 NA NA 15 TGTGCCTGGAGTGGAAGGGTCAGACTGAATCAGCCCCAGCATTTT CAWSGRVRLNQPQHF
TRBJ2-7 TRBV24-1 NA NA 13 TGTGCCACCACTGATTTGCGTAGCTACGAGCAGTACTTC CATTDLRSYEQYF
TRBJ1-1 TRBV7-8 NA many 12 TGTGCCCGCAGCTTAGACTCAGGTGAAGCTTTCTTT CARSLDSGEAFF
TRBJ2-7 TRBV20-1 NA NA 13 TGTAGTGCCGCGGGGGCGGAAACCTACGAGCAGTACTTC CSAAGAETYEQYF
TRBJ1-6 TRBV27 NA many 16 TGTGCCAGCAGTTTGTCATCTCTCGCCTATAATTCACCCCTCCACTTT CASSLSSLAYNSPLHF
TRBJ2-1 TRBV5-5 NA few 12 TGTGCCAGCAGCCTAACGCTGTCTGAGCAGTTCTTC CASSLTLSEQFF
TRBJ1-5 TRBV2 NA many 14 TGTGCCAGCAGCGGGGCAGTTAGCAATCAGCCCCAGCATTTT CASSGAVSNQPQHF
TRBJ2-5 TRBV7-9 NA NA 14 TGTGCCAGCAGTCGCTACGGCAGCGGAGAGACCCAGTACTTC CASSRYGSGETQYF
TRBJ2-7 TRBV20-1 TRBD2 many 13 TGCAGTGCTACCCGCGGGGGGTTAAACGAGCAGTACTTC CSATRGGLNEQYF
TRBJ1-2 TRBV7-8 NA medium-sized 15 TGTGCCAGCAGCTTAGAAGGACCGGCTAACTATGGCTACACCTTC CASSLEGPANYGYTF
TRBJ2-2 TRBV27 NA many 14 TGTGCCAGCGGAACCGAAGGGGGCACCGGGGAGCTGTTTTTT CASGTEGGTGELFF
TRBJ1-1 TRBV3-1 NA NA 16 TGTGCCAGCAGCCAAGACAAGGATTACATGAACACTGAAGCTTTCTTT CASSQDKDYMNTEAFF
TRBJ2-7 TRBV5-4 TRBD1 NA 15 TGTGCCAGCAGAATTGACAGGGTCAGTTCCTACGAGCAGTACTTC CASRIDRVSSYEQYF
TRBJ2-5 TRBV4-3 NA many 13 TGCGCCAGCAGCCAAACGGAGGGAGAGACCCAGTACTTC CASSQTEGETQYF
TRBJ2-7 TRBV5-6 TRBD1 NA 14 TGTGCCAGCGAAACTTTACAGGGGACCTACGAGCAGTACTTC CASETLQGTYEQYF
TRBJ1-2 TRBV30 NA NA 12 TGTGCCTGGAGTGTCCTCCGAGAAGGCTACACCTTC CAWSVLREGYTF
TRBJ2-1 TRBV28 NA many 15 TGTGCCAGCAGTTTATCCCCTACGGACGTGAATGAGCAGTTCTTC CASSLSPTDVNEQFF
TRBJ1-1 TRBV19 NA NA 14 TGTGCCAGTAGTGGCCAAACAGGGAACACTGAAGATTTCTTT CASSGQTGNTEDFF
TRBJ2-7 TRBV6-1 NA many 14 TGTGCCAGCACCGGCGCGACAGTGGGCTACGAGCAGTACTTC CASTGATVGYEQYF
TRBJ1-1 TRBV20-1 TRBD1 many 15 TGCAGTGCTGGGAGGGACAGGGGTGGAGGGCTTGAAGCTTTCTTT CSAGRDRGGGLEAFF
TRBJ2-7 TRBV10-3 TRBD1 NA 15 TGTGCCATCAGGCCCGCGGGACAGGGGTCCTACGAGCAGTACTTC CAIRPAGQGSYEQYF
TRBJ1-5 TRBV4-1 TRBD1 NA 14 TGCGCCAGCAGCCGGGACAGGCTAAATCAGCCCCAGAATTTT CASSRDRLNQPQNF
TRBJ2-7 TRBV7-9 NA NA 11 TGTGCCAGCAGCCCCGGGTCCGAGCAGTACTTC CASSPGSEQYF
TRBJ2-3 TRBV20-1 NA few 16 TGCAGTGCTAGAATAGGAAGGCGTGGGGGCACAGATACGCAGTATTTT CSARIGRRGGTDTQYF
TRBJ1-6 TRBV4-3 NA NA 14 TGCGCCAGCAGCCAAGAATGGGGTGGATCACCCCTCCACTTT CASSQEWGGSPLHF
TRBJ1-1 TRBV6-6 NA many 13 TGTGCCAGCAGTTACTCGTACAGCCTTGAAGCTTTCTTT CASSYSYSLEAFF